This TCR beta chain was recovered during a study of T cell repertoires in cytomegalovirus infection. Across the study: The authors relied on CMV epitopes, both recently identified HLA-C-restricted and well-studied HLA-B-restricted. CMV infection together with matching HLA type was indicated by public TCR beta signatures. Findings and limits, study-wide: Cumulative public TCR beta family frequency identified CMV carriers with the relevant HLA. Across the ex vivo response, the dominant clonotypes were HLA-C-restricted CMV-specific TCR beta clonotypes.

Remarks on this clonotype: Its antigen is unidentified.

V lost 6 bases and J lost 3; bases outside the gene matches: 8. The CDR3 length is 15 residues. Germline V lookup: CDR1 SGHRS, CDR2 YFSETQ. Each CDR3 protein gets one entry after TCRdb re-called the reads with MiXCR. The sample has tens of thousands of distinct CDR3 sequences; around 49% are singletons. The sample was CD8+ T cells from cultured PBMCs, taken from culture after CMV antigen stimulation. This sequence joins TRBV5-1 and TRBJ2-2; 7 nucleotides line up with TRBD1. This clonotype was sampled from a human donor in good health (CMV status not recorded). Some clones in this sample may be carry-over from other donors' samples. The CDR3 is CASKRQGDDTGELFF. The CDR3 DNA sequence: TGCGCCAGCAAAAGGCAGGGGGATGACACCGGGGAGCTGTTTTTT.